The 25 T cell receptor beta chains in this list originate from one sample, sequenced in a study of identical twins. TCRdb re-analysed the 5' RACE reads in MiXCR, keeping a single row per CDR3 protein. The table includes under 500,000 distinct CDR3 sequences, about 13% detected once. This sample also appeared in a second study, on yellow fever vaccine responses in identical twins.

The sequenced sample was CD4+ T cells sorted from blood. These receptors originate from a woman aged 18-35 years in good health.

This clonotype showed up just a few times. The V call is TRBV20-1, the J call TRBJ2-7, with 7 bases aligning to TRBD1. The length of the CDR3 is 13 residues. Germline loops: CDR1 DFQATT, CDR2 SNEGSKA (reference sequence). With 6 bases clipped from V and 2 bases from J, the junction kept 7 bases outside the gene matches. This chain's CDR3 is CSALRQGPYEQYF. The CDR3 DNA reads TGCAGTGCCCTACGACAGGGCCCCTACGAGCAGTACTTC.

This clonotype appeared many times. The rearrangement links TRBV7-2 to TRBJ2-5, with 10 bases lining up with TRBD2. The J segment lost 3 bases and the V segment lost 10 bases, leaving 5 bases of the junction unmatched. Germline lookup yields CDR1 SGHTA and CDR2 FQGNSA. The CDR3 runs to 13 residues. The CDR3 nucleotides are TGTGCCACCGGGACTAGCGTTAAAGAGACCCAGTACTTC. Residues: CATGTSVKETQYF.

A word on this clonotype: A read error may be the cause here, since a much bigger clone is one base away. This chain joins TRBV6-2 or TRBV6-3 and TRBJ1-5; TRBD1 is a possible D gene (6 bases). Germline CDR1 and CDR2: MNHEY and SVGEGT. The CDR3 sequence is 14 residues long. In DNA form, the CDR3 reads TGTGCCAGCAGTCCCCAGGGGAGCAAACAGCCCCAGCATTTT. Translated, it gives CASSPQGSKQPQHF.

This clonotype has only a few counts. V and J are TRBV7-2 and TRBJ2-1, with D perhaps given as TRBD1 or TRBD2 (6 bases each). Germline-derived CDR1 and CDR2 are SGHTA and FQGNSA. V lost 7 bases, J lost 1 base, and 17 bases lay in between. There are 16 residues in the CDR3. CDR3 DNA: TGTGCCAGCAAAAATGGGGGGCCCTCTTCCTACAATGAGCAGTTCTTC. Translating it yields CASKNGGPSSYNEQFF.

The chain couples TRBV28 to TRBJ2-3; no reliable D call. The CDR3 covers 13 residues. V lost 2 bases to trimming and J lost 5 bases, with 8 bases between them. The germline gives CDR1 MDHEN, CDR2 SYDVKM. CDR3 DNA sequence: TGTGCCAGCAGTTTACGGAATCTAGATACGCAGTATTTT. Translated, it gives CASSLRNLDTQYF.

The rearrangement uses TRBV12-3 or TRBV12-4 and TRBJ2-6, with TRBD1 as a possible D gene (5 bases). Deletions cut 7 bases from V and 0 bases from J, with 13 bases between. The CDR3 covers 16 residues. CDR3 sequence reads: CASKAQGFSGANVLTF. In nucleotides, the CDR3 is TGTGCCAGCAAGGCGCAGGGCTTCTCTGGGGCCAACGTCCTGACTTTC.

A few counts support this clonotype. The V call is TRBV5-6, the J call TRBJ2-1; D tentatively reads TRBD1 or TRBD2 (5 bases each). The V and J ends lost 6 bases and 0 bases respectively, with 16 bases between them. CDR1 is SGHDT, CDR2 YYEEEE, per germline. The CDR3 extends over 16 amino acids. The CDR3 DNA reads as TGTGCCAGCATCCCGCTTGGGGGAAGCTCCTACAATGAGCAGTTCTTC. Amino acid sequence: CASIPLGGSSYNEQFF.

The genes are TRBV20-1 and TRBJ2-7; D is unresolved. The germline V and J ends were trimmed by 3 bases and 6 bases, with 6 bases remaining between them. The CDR3 sequence is 10 residues long. Per germline, CDR1 DFQATT and CDR2 SNEGSKA (reference sequence). The DNA of the CDR3 is TGCAGTGCTAGGCTCTCCGAGCAGTACTTC. Translation gives CSARLSEQYF.

The V and J genes are TRBV12-3 or TRBV12-4 and TRBJ1-2; TRBD1 aligns across 8 bases. CDR3 length equals 13 residues. Trimming took 10 bases from V and 2 from J; bases not matched to a gene: 6. The CDR3 spells CATSTGENYGYTF. The CDR3 bases are TGTGCCACCTCGACAGGGGAGAACTATGGCTACACCTTC.

This clonotype turned up a few times. This chain connects TRBV4-2 to TRBJ2-7, with 8 bases identical to TRBD2. This CDR3 has 15 amino acids. In germline, CDR1 is LGHNA, CDR2 YNFKEQ. The trim removed 3 bases at V and 1 base at J, leaving 5 bases unmatched. The chain's CDR3 is CASSQGGGISYEQYF. CDR3 nucleotide sequence: TGTGCCAGCAGCCAGGGCGGGGGGATTTCCTACGAGCAGTACTTC.

The chain couples TRBV28 to TRBJ2-1, with D uncertain. CDR3 size: 16 residues. V lost 2 bases and J lost 1, with 12 bases in between. From germline, CDR1 is MDHEN and CDR2 SYDVKM. Here the CDR3 reads CASSLTDKGSYNEQFF. CDR3 nucleotides: TGTGCCAGCAGTTTAACCGACAAGGGATCCTACAATGAGCAGTTCTTC.

The rearrangement uses TRBV24-1 and TRBJ1-1; D is undetermined. Germline values: CDR1 KGHDR, CDR2 SFDVKD. Trimming left V 4 bases short and J 6 bases short, with 8 bases between. This CDR3 region has 12 residues. Here the CDR3 DNA reads TGTGCCACCAGTGACCCCGGTTCTGAAGCTTTCTTT. Its protein product is CATSDPGSEAFF.

The chain recombines TRBV18 with TRBJ2-5; D is possibly TRBD2 (7 bases). The V and J ends lost 1 base and 3 bases respectively, with 15 bases between them. CDR3 length: 16 residues. Germline CDR1 KGHSH, CDR2 LQKENI. CDR3: CASSPRGGFTEETQYF. The CDR3 DNA follows: TGTGCCAGCTCACCACGCGGGGGCTTTACAGAAGAGACCCAGTACTTC.

The chain joins TRBV14 to TRBJ2-3; no definite D call. The CDR3 totals 13 residues. Germline V gene lookup returns CDR1 SGHDN and CDR2 FVKESK. The germline V and J ends were trimmed by 0 bases and 5 bases, with 6 bases remaining between them. The DNA of the CDR3 is TGTGCCAGCAGCCAAGATTTGCGAGATACGCAGTATTTT. Residues: CASSQDLRDTQYF.

J is TRBJ2-7 and V is TRBV29-1, with TRBD2 matching over 9 bases. CDR3 size: 14 residues. The V segment lost 4 bases and the J segment 4 bases; nucleotides outside the gene matches: 8. Germline V gene sequence: CDR1 SQVTM, CDR2 ANQGSEA. CDR3 bases: TGCAGCGTTGGTGGTAGCGGGAGAGGGTACGAGCAGTACTTC. The encoded protein is CSVGGSGRGYEQYF.

In its sample, this clonotype was seen many times. The chain is built from TRBV12-3 or TRBV12-4 and TRBJ1-2; 10 bases agree with TRBD1. J lost 5 bases, V lost 5 bases, and 8 bases had no gene match. This CDR3 is 15 amino acids long. DNA of the CDR3: TGTGCCAGCAGTCCCCGACAGGGGGCCGGATATGGCTACACCTTC. Protein sequence: CASSPRQGAGYGYTF.

There are a few counts of this clonotype. The V and J genes are TRBV5-8 and TRBJ1-5; TRBD1 might be the D (5 bases). Trimming removed 0 bases at V and 1 base at J, with 11 bases between. This CDR3 is 16 amino acids long. Germline V lookup: CDR1 SGHTS, CDR2 YDEGEE. CDR3: CASSLGQFMSNQPQHF. In DNA, the CDR3 is TGTGCCAGCAGCTTGGGACAGTTTATGAGCAATCAGCCCCAGCATTTT.

This clonotype was seen a handful of times. This rearrangement joins TRBV20-1 to TRBJ2-3; D possibly matches TRBD1 or TRBD2 (6 bases each). V lost 3 bases and J 4 bases, leaving 20 bases between the germline ends. The CDR3 is 16 amino acids. Germline V gene sequence: CDR1 DFQATT, CDR2 SNEGSKA (reference sequence). CDR3 sequence (DNA): TGCAGTGCTAGCTCCCCAGGGGCGGGATGGGCAGATACGCAGTATTTT. It specifies CSASSPGAGWADTQYF.

J is TRBJ2-2 and V is TRBV6-1; D is perhaps TRBD2 (5 bases). CDR1 and CDR2 (germline): MNHNS, SASEGT. The CDR3 is 15 amino acids. With 7 bases removed from V and 6 bases from J, the gap between germline ends came to 18 bases. The CDR3 protein is CASNRGRVFSGELFF. In nucleotides, the CDR3 is TGTGCCAGCAACCGAGGGCGGGTGTTCTCCGGGGAGCTGTTTTTT.

This clonotype has at least ten counts. The CDR3 here is CASQSPGQLNTEAFF. CDR3 bases: TGCGCCAGCCAGTCGCCGGGACAGCTGAACACTGAAGCTTTCTTT. The rearrangement links TRBV5-1 to TRBJ1-1; 7 bases agree with TRBD1. This CDR3 comprises 15 residues. Trimming took 7 bases from V and 0 from J; bases not matched to a gene: 9. Germline V lookup: CDR1 SGHRS, CDR2 YFSETQ.

This clonotype was counted a few times. The chain is built from TRBV5-8 and TRBJ2-3; D gene uncertain. Germline CDR1 and CDR2: SGHTS and YDEGEE. Trimming stripped 3 bases from V and 4 bases from J, with 18 bases between. The CDR3 runs 16 residues. The CDR3 spells CASSSTLAFFADTQYF. In DNA, the CDR3 is TGTGCCAGCAGCTCCACCTTGGCTTTTTTCGCAGATACGCAGTATTTT.

The rearrangement links TRBV7-6 to TRBJ2-7; perhaps TRBD2 as D (7 bases). Germline V gene sequence: CDR1 SGHVS, CDR2 FNYEAQ. The CDR3 is 16 residues long. V was trimmed by 3 bases and J by 7 bases, leaving 22 bases between them. The DNA of the CDR3 is TGTGCCAGCAGCTTCGCCGGAGTGGGGGGGCCTAATGAGCAGTACTTC. Encoded protein: CASSFAGVGGPNEQYF.

V gene TRBV20-1 combines with J gene TRBJ2-1, with a weak D call TRBD2 (8 bases). Germline-derived CDR1 and CDR2 are DFQATT and SNEGSKA (reference sequence). The CDR3 is 16 amino acids. The germline V and J ends were trimmed by 3 bases and 3 bases, with 18 bases remaining between them. CDR3 DNA: TGCAGTGCTAGTGGAGGGGGCGGGAGGAACTACAATGAGCAGTTCTTC. As protein: CSASGGGGRNYNEQFF.

V and J are TRBV5-1 and TRBJ2-5; 7 nucleotides agree with TRBD2. This CDR3 spans 13 amino acids. Germline-derived CDR1 and CDR2 are SGHRS and YFSETQ. The J segment lost 8 bases and the V segment lost 0 bases, leaving 4 bases of the junction unmatched. The CDR3 protein is CASSLESGITQYF. CDR3 DNA: TGCGCCAGCAGCTTGGAAAGCGGGATCACCCAGTACTTC.

Only one count was recorded for this clonotype. This rearrangement joins TRBV3-1 to TRBJ2-1; TRBD1 matches 8 bases. The CDR3 covers 16 residues. V trimming: 3 bases; J trimming: 2 bases; junction bases outside the gene matches: 6. The germline V gene encodes CDR1 LGHDT and CDR2 YNNKEL (reference sequence). This CDR3 is CASSQLGTGTYNEQFF. For the CDR3, the DNA is TGTGCCAGCAGCCAGCTCGGGACAGGCACCTACAATGAGCAGTTCTTC.